These 25 T cell receptor beta chains originate from one sample sequenced in a study of blood T cell repertoires in COVID-19. TCRdb's copy holds only in-frame clones and misses some; the assay was immunoSEQ multiplex PCR. The sample holds 150,000 to 200,000 clones, roughly 79% seen once. Sample: peripheral blood. These receptors all come from a woman in her seventies with acute or convalescent COVID-19.

This chain connects TRBV27 to TRBJ1-5; 8 positions agree with TRBD1. Unmatched junction bases numbered 6, after V lost 4 bases and J lost 7 bases. The CDR3 sequence is 14 residues long. CDR1 and CDR2 from the germline V gene are MNHEY and SMNVEV (reference sequence). The CDR3: CASSSGQGRQPQHF. The CDR3, as DNA: TGTGCCAGCAGTTCCGGACAGGGCAGACAGCCCCAGCATTTT.

The sample holds a few counts of this clone. The V gene is TRBV3-1 (or the pseudogene TRBV3-2), the J gene TRBJ1-5, with D possibly TRBD1 on 5 matching bases. Germline V lookup: CDR1 LGHDT, CDR2 YNNKEL (reference sequence). The V and J ends lost 6 bases and 6 bases respectively, with 15 bases between them. This CDR3 is built from 14 residues. The CDR3 reads CASSPGGGGQPQHF. The CDR3, as DNA: TGTGCCAGCAGTCCCGGTGGGGGAGGTCAGCCCCAGCATTTT.

This clone has only a few counts. J is TRBJ2-3 and V is TRBV29-1, with TRBD2 identical over 7 bases. In germline, CDR1 is SQVTM, CDR2 ANQGSEA. Trimming cost V 4 bases and J 6 bases; bases outside gene matches: 19. The CDR3 sequence is 17 residues long. The CDR3 sequence: CSVAGTRLARIVDTQYF. DNA for the CDR3: TGCAGCGTTGCGGGAACTAGACTAGCCCGTATTGTGGATACGCAGTATTTT.

This sequence joins TRBV27 and TRBJ2-7, with D possibly TRBD1 on 6 matching bases. Germline-derived CDR1 and CDR2 are MNHEY and SMNVEV (reference sequence). CDR3 length equals 14 residues. V was pared by 6 bases and J by 0 bases, with 12 bases between. CDR3 sequence reads: CASSSNRVSYEQYF. The CDR3 coding sequence is TGTGCCAGCAGCAGTAACAGGGTCTCCTACGAGCAGTACTTC.

V gene TRBV2 combines with J gene TRBJ2-3; TRBD2 aligns across 10 bases. The CDR3 contains 15 residues. V was pared by 6 bases and J by 4 bases, with 7 bases of the junction left unmatched. Looked up from germline, CDR1 is SNHLY and CDR2 is FYNNEI. The CDR3: CASSAPGLASDTQYF. DNA of the CDR3: TGTGCCAGCAGCGCCCCGGGACTAGCGTCAGATACGCAGTATTTT.

The chain links TRBV7-8 to TRBJ1-4; D is unclear. There are 16 residues in the CDR3. The ends were cut back, 0 bases at V and 3 bases at J, with 11 bases in the middle. Germline CDR1 reads SGHVS; CDR2 reads FQNEAQ. CDR3 in DNA: TGTGCCAGCAGCTTAGCATCGGCGGGTTCTAATGAAAAACTGTTTTTT. This encodes CASSLASAGSNEKLFF.

The CDR3 DNA reads as TGCAGCGTTGCGACAGGGCTTCCGTACTTC. Translated: CSVATGLPYF. This rearrangement joins TRBV29-1 to TRBJ2-5; 7 bases are a match to TRBD1. Trimming at V came to 4 bases and at J to 13 bases, leaving 6 bases not matched to a gene. Germline V CDR1 and CDR2: SQVTM, ANQGSEA. The CDR3 loop spans 10 amino acids.

CDR3 sequence reads: CASSPLGQGSQPQHF. The CDR3 nucleotides are TGTGCCAGCAGTCCCCTGGGACAGGGAAGCCAGCCCCAGCATTTT. The genes are TRBV6-5 and TRBJ1-5; TRBD1 agrees at 9 bases. The V gene's germline CDR1 is MNHEY and CDR2 SVGAGI. The V gene end was trimmed by 5 bases and the J gene end by 7 bases; junction bases not matched to a gene: 9. This CDR3 contains 15 residues.

The chain carries TRBV19 and TRBJ2-7; D call uncertain. The CDR3 loop spans 12 amino acids. Germline V lookup: CDR1 LNHDA, CDR2 SQIVND (reference sequence). V lost 4 bases, J lost 5 bases, and 9 bases lay in between. CDR3 amino acids: CASSNRVNEQYF. The CDR3 DNA reads as TGTGCCAGTAGTAATCGGGTGAACGAGCAGTACTTC.

The chain couples TRBV27 to TRBJ2-2, with 11 nucleotides matching TRBD1. Germline V gene lookup returns CDR1 MNHEY and CDR2 SMNVEV (reference sequence). This CDR3 contains 17 residues. The V segment lost 5 bases and the J segment 2 bases; nucleotides outside the gene matches: 7. In nucleotides, the CDR3 is TGTGCCAGCAGTCCCTCTTGGACAGGGGGCAACACCGGGGAGCTGTTTTTT. Translation gives CASSPSWTGGNTGELFF.

This clone was seen a few times. The V and J genes are TRBV6-1 and TRBJ1-6; D gene uncertain. The germline CDR1 and CDR2 sequences are MNHNS and SASEGT. V was clipped by 1 base and J by 10 bases, with 20 bases between them. This CDR3 is built from 17 residues. CDR3: CASSEGLPGGPRSPLHF. As DNA, the CDR3 is TGTGCCAGCAGTGAAGGTTTACCCGGAGGGCCTCGGTCACCCCTCCACTTT.

This clone has only one observation. The rearrangement uses TRBV27 and TRBJ1-3; TRBD1 is a possible D gene (5 bases). V lost 2 bases to trimming and J lost 9 bases, with 20 bases between them. Germline V gives CDR1 MNHEY, CDR2 SMNVEV (reference sequence). The CDR3 is made up of 16 amino acids. The CDR3 nucleotides are TGTGCCAGCAGTTTAGGCAACCCCTCCCTGGGGGGCACCATATATTTT. Translation gives CASSLGNPSLGGTIYF.

J is TRBJ2-3 and V is TRBV7-9, with a weak D call TRBD2 (5 bases). Trimming removed 8 bases from V and 1 base from J, with 10 bases in between. This CDR3 comprises 13 residues. Germline-derived CDR1 and CDR2 are SEHNR and FQNEAQ (reference sequence). The CDR3 nucleotides read TGTGCCAGCTCCTACGGGGGCACAGATACGCAGTATTTT. Amino acid sequence: CASSYGGTDTQYF.

This chain connects TRBV3-1 (or the pseudogene TRBV3-2) to TRBJ1-1; weak D call: TRBD1 (5 bases). V was shortened by 5 bases and J by 1 base, with 8 bases between the two germline ends. Germline CDR1 and CDR2: LGHDT and YNNKEL (reference sequence). CDR3 length equals 13 residues. The DNA for the CDR3 is TGTGCCAGCAGCAGTACAGGGAACACTGAAGCTTTCTTT. It codes for CASSSTGNTEAFF.

This clone was recorded a few times. The CDR3 loop is CASSRADRGNQPQHF. In DNA, the CDR3 is TGTGCCAGCAGCCGAGCCGACAGGGGGAATCAGCCCCAGCATTTT. The chain recombines TRBV3-1 (or the pseudogene TRBV3-2) with TRBJ1-5, with TRBD1 matching over 9 bases. Germline V gene data show CDR1 as LGHDT and CDR2 as YNNKEL (reference sequence). V was clipped by 4 bases and J by 4 bases; unmatched bases: 5. The CDR3 extends over 15 amino acids.

The chain carries TRBV5-1 and TRBJ2-7, with 7 positions matching TRBD1. After removal of 1 base from V and 2 bases from J, the junction contained 3 bases not matched to a gene. Germline V gives CDR1 SGHRS, CDR2 YFSETQ. This CDR3 contains 14 residues. This CDR3 reads CASSLRDRTYEQYF. The CDR3 bases are TGCGCCAGCAGCTTGCGGGACAGAACCTACGAGCAGTACTTC.

The sample holds one count of this clone. The chain carries TRBV3-1 (or the pseudogene TRBV3-2) and TRBJ2-1; TRBD2 matches 14 bases. Germline CDR1 LGHDT, CDR2 YNNKEL (reference sequence). This CDR3 contains 18 residues. Unmatched junction bases numbered 4, after V lost 2 bases and J lost 1 base. The CDR3 spells CASSQPGTSGRSYNEQFF. Written as DNA, the CDR3 is TGTGCCAGCAGCCAACCCGGGACTAGCGGGAGATCCTACAATGAGCAGTTCTTC.

This clone was picked up a small number of times. This chain's CDR3 is CASSPRPDRNTEAFF. CDR3 in DNA: TGTGCCAGCAGTCCGCGCCCGGACAGAAACACTGAAGCTTTCTTT. The rearrangement uses TRBV27 and TRBJ1-1; D possibly corresponds to TRBD1 (6 bases). Germline assignment: CDR1 MNHEY and CDR2 SMNVEV (reference sequence). The CDR3 consists of 15 residues. Trimming took 5 bases from V and 2 from J, leaving 15 bases between them.

This clone was picked up one time. For the CDR3, the DNA is TGCGCCAGCAGGCTACTGGGACAGGGTTCCTACGAGCAGTACTTC. Translated: CASRLLGQGSYEQYF. The gene calls are TRBV4-1 and TRBJ2-7; 9 bases are shared with TRBD1. Germline V gene sequence: CDR1 MGHRA, CDR2 YSYEKL. V dropped 6 bases and J dropped 1; count of bases not matched to a gene: 7. The CDR3 is made up of 15 amino acids.

There are a few counts of this clone. In DNA form, the CDR3 reads TGTGCCACCAGCAGAGAGCGGCTCCTAGAAGAGACCCAGTACTTC. Its translation is CATSRERLLEETQYF. The chain has TRBV15 and TRBJ2-5; no firm D call. This CDR3 spans 15 amino acids. The V and J ends lost 0 bases and 3 bases respectively, with 11 bases between them. The germline CDR1 and CDR2 sequences are LNHNV and YYDKDF (reference sequence).

CDR3: CASSLRVSGISNVHEQYF. In DNA form, the CDR3 reads TGCGCCAGCAGCTTGCGGGTTAGCGGGATATCTAATGTCCACGAGCAGTACTTC. The rearrangement uses TRBV5-1 and TRBJ2-7, with 8 nucleotides matching TRBD2. V lost 1 base to trimming and J lost 5 bases; unmatched junction nucleotides: 17. CDR3 size: 18 residues. The germline V gene has CDR1 SGHRS and CDR2 YFSETQ.

This clone came up a few times. The rearrangement joins TRBV6-5 to TRBJ1-6; 12 nucleotides agree with TRBD1. V shed 5 bases and J 13 bases; nucleotides not matched to a gene: 9. Germline V CDR1 and CDR2: MNHEY, SVGAGI. The CDR3 consists of 15 residues. The CDR3, as DNA: TGTGCCAGCAGTCGGACCGGGACAGGGGGCCACCCCCTCCACTTT. This translates into CASSRTGTGGHPLHF.

This clone was counted once. The J gene is TRBJ2-5, the V gene TRBV10-1; TRBD1 might be the D (6 bases). Germline V CDR1 and CDR2: WNHNN, SYGVQD (reference sequence). The ends were cut back, 4 bases at V and 1 base at J, with 7 bases in the middle. This CDR3 region has 13 residues. For the CDR3, the DNA is TGCGCCAGCAGTGGGACAGCCCAAGAGACCCAGTACTTC. Translating gives CASSGTAQETQYF.

J is TRBJ1-2 and V is TRBV5-1, with 12 bases matching TRBD1. The CDR3 extends over 15 amino acids. Trimming at V came to 3 bases and at J to 4 bases, leaving 4 bases not matched to a gene. Germline V gene lookup returns CDR1 SGHRS and CDR2 YFSETQ. CDR3 coding DNA: TGCGCCAGCAGCTCGGGGACAGGGGGCCTCTATGGCTACACCTTC. It yields the protein CASSSGTGGLYGYTF.

The rearrangement links TRBV5-4 to TRBJ1-2; TRBD1 is a possible D gene (6 bases). The ends were cut back, 2 bases at V and 2 bases at J, with 10 bases in the middle. The CDR3 covers 14 residues. The germline V gene encodes CDR1 SGHNT and CDR2 YYREEE (reference sequence). The CDR3 DNA reads as TGTGCCAGCAGCTTCACACAGGGCAACTATGGCTACACCTTC. Translating it yields CASSFTQGNYGYTF.